Included here is one TCR beta chain sequence, with context. The antigen remains unidentified. One end of the junction does not line up with germline, which may come from a read error. This sample's RNA came from whole unsorted tissue. More than 3 cm separated this lung sample from the edge of the tumor. The sample belongs to a study of tumor and adjacent non-tumor tissue in lung cancer. Study-wide background: Aged about 30 to 85 years, patients included about 11 men and five or six women with stage I to III disease. Study-wide points: Top 100 clones took a larger repertoire share in normal lung.

This CDR3 region has 14 residues. A modified ARM-PCR protocol with three rounds of nested PCR amplified TCRbeta. Via MiXCR, TCRdb re-called the multiplex PCR reads, giving one row per CDR3 protein. The sample includes approximately 100,000 distinct CDR3 sequences, under 65% of them seen just once. The receptor comes from a man in his fifties or sixties with non-small cell lung cancer. The gene calls are TRBV12-3 or TRBV12-4 and TRBJ2-4; D is unclear. The sequenced sample consisted of distant non-tumor lung tissue. The CDR3 is CASNLKFCRQIQYF. Here the CDR3 DNA reads TGTGCCAGCAATTTAAAGTTTTGTCGGCAAATTCAGTACTTC.